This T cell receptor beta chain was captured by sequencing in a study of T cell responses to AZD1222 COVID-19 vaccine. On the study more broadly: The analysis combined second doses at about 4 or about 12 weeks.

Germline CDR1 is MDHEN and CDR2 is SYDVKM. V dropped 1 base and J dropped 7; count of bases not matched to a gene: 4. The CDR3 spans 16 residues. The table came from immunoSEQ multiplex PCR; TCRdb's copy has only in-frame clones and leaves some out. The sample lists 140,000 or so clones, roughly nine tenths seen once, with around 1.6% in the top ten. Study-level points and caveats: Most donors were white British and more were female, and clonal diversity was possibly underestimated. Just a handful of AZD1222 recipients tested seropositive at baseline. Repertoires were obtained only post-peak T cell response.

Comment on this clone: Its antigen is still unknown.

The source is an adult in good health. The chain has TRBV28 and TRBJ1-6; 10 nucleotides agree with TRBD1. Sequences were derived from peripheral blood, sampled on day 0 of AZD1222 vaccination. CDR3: CASSLSRQGANSPLHF. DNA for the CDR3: TGTGCCAGCAGTTTATCGCGACAGGGGGCGAATTCACCCCTCCACTTT.